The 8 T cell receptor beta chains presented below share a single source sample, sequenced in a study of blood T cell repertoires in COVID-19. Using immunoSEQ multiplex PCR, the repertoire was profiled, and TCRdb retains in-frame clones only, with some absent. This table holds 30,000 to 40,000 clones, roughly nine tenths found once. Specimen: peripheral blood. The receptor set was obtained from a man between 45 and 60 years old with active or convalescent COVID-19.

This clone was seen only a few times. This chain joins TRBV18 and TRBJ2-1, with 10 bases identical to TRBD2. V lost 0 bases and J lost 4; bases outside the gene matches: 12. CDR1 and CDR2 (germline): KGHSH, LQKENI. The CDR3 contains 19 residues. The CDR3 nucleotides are TGTGCCAGCTCACCACCGGGAGGTAGCGGGAGGTACGGGTACAATGAGCAGTTCTTC. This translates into CASSPPGGSGRYGYNEQFF.

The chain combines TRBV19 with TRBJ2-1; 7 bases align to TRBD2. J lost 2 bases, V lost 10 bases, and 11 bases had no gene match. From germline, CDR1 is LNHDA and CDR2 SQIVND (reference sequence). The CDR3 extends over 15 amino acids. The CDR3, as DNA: TGTGCCACCAGGAGGCGGGAGCTCACCTACAATGAGCAGTTCTTC. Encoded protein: CATRRRELTYNEQFF. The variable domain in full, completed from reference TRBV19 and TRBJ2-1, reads DGGITQSPKYLFRKEGQNVTLSCEQNLNHDAMYWYRQDPGQGLRLIYYSQIVNDFQKGDIAEGYSVSREKKESFPLTVTSAQKNPTAFYLCATRRRELTYNEQFFGPGTRLTVL.

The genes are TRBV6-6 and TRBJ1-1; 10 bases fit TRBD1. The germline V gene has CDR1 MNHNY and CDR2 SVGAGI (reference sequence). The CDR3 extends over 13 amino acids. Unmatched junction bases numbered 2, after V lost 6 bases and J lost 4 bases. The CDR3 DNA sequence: TGTGCCAGCAGACGACAGGGGGCCACTGAAGCTTTCTTT. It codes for CASRRQGATEAFF.

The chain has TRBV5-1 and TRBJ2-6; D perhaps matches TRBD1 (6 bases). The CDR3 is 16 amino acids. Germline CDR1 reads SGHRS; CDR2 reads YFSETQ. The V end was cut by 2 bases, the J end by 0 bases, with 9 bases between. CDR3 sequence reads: CASSFQGNSGANVLTF. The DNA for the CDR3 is TGCGCCAGCAGCTTCCAGGGGAACTCTGGGGCCAACGTCCTGACTTTC.

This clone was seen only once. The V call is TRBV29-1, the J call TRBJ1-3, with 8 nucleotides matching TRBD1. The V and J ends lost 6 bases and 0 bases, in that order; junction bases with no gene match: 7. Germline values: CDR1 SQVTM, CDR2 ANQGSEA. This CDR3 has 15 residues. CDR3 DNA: TGCAGCGTCAGGACAGGGACTAACTCTGGAAACACCATATATTTT. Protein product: CSVRTGTNSGNTIYF.

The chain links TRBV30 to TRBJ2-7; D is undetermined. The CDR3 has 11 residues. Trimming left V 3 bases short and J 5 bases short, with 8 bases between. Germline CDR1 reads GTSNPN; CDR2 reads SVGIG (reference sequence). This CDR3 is CAWRQRDEQYF. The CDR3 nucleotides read TGTGCCTGGAGGCAACGGGACGAGCAGTACTTC. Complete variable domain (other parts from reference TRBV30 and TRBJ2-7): SQTIHQWPATLVQPVGSPLSLECTVEGTSNPNLYWYRQAAGRGLQLLFYSVGIGQISSEVPQNLSASRPQDRQFILSSKKLLLSDSGFYLCAWRQRDEQYFGPGTRLTVT.

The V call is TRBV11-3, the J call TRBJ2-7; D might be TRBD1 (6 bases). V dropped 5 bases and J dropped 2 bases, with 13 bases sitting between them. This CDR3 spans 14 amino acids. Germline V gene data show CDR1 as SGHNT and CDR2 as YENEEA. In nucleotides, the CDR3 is TGTGCCAGCAGCGCGTGGACAGACCCCTACGAGCAGTACTTC. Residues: CASSAWTDPYEQYF.

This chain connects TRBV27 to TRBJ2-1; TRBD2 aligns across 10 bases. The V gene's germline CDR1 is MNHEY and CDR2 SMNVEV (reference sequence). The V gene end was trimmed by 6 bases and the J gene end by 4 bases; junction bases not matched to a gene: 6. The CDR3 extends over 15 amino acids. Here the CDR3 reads CASSPLAGRYNEQFF. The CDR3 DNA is TGTGCCAGCAGCCCACTAGCGGGAAGATACAATGAGCAGTTCTTC.